One and the same sample provided the 24 T cell receptor beta chains below, sequenced in a study of shared clonotypes between healthy human individuals (TCRdb year 2020). For the CD8 naive samples, CD45RO-negative cells were positively selected for CCR7, yielding a CD45RA+CCR7+ population from which TemRA cells were excluded. Library prep was done by the immunoSEQ multiplex PCR assay. This is the immuneACCESS table as TCRdb keeps it, with only in-frame sequences that have V and J called. A part of the clones is gone; compared with another copy, unresolved V genes explain less than half, and the rest is unexplained. For this sample there are roughly 2,000,000 clones; about 94% appear just once. About 1.6% of the sample rests with the top ten. The sequenced sample was naive CD8+ T cells from PBMCs. According to the study, the label for this sample's cell subset or site signals: CD45RA+CCR7+. Receptors originate from a young man in good health. Some clones in this sample may be carry-over from other donors' samples.

The CDR3: CATALRREQYF. The CDR3 DNA follows: TGTGCCACCGCTCTAAGGAGGGAGCAGTACTTC. The rearrangement joins TRBV28 to TRBJ2-7; D may be TRBD2 (5 bases). Germline CDR1 and CDR2: MDHEN and SYDVKM. V was cut by 10 bases and J by 7 bases, with 14 bases left in between. The CDR3 runs 11 residues.

The chain carries TRBV27 and TRBJ2-1; 11 bases match TRBD2. Germline assignment: CDR1 MNHEY and CDR2 SMNVEV (reference sequence). The CDR3 covers 15 residues. J was trimmed by 5 bases and V by 5 bases; bases with no gene match: 5. The DNA for the CDR3 is TGTGCCAGCAGTACCAGACTAGCGGGACACAATGAGCAGTTCTTC. Its translation: CASSTRLAGHNEQFF.

The J gene is TRBJ2-7, the V gene TRBV13; 10 bases are shared with TRBD2. V trimming: 5 bases; J trimming: 2 bases; junction bases outside the gene matches: 6. Looked up from germline, CDR1 is PRHDT and CDR2 is FYEKMQ (reference sequence). The CDR3 is 15 amino acids. The CDR3 sequence: CASSPGLAVTYEQYF. In DNA form, the CDR3 reads TGTGCCAGCAGCCCCGGACTAGCGGTAACCTACGAGCAGTACTTC.

The chain joins TRBV19 to TRBJ2-7; D is unclear. CDR3 length: 14 residues. Germline CDR1 and CDR2: LNHDA and SQIVND (reference sequence). V lost 3 bases and J 6 bases, leaving 15 bases between the germline ends. Here the CDR3 reads CASSIYPRATEQYF. DNA for the CDR3: TGTGCCAGTAGTATTTACCCCCGGGCTACCGAGCAGTACTTC.

The CDR3 nucleotides read TGTGCCAGCAGCTTAGATCGCCAGGCCGCCTATGGCTACACCTTC. It translates to CASSLDRQAAYGYTF. V gene TRBV7-9 combines with J gene TRBJ1-2; D is ambiguous. CDR3 length equals 15 residues. The germline CDR1 and CDR2 sequences are SEHNR and FQNEAQ (reference sequence). The V end was cut by 1 base, the J end by 4 bases, with 13 bases between.

The CDR3 nucleotides are TGTGCCAGCAAAAAGTTTGACACGTCTGGGGAAAAACTGTTTTTT. It specifies CASKKFDTSGEKLFF. The J gene is TRBJ1-4, the V gene TRBV6-5, with D unresolved. Trimming pared 7 bases from V and 8 bases from J, leaving 20 bases between. The CDR3 is made up of 15 amino acids. Looked up from germline, CDR1 is MNHEY and CDR2 is SVGAGI.

The table lists this clone with a count of one. This chain joins TRBV5-4 and TRBJ2-1; either TRBD1 or TRBD2 may fit D (5 bases each). This CDR3 has 14 residues. CDR1 is SGHNT and CDR2 is YYREEE in the germline V gene (reference sequence). The V and J ends lost 3 bases and 6 bases respectively, with 13 bases between them. In nucleotides, the CDR3 is TGTGCCAGCAGCTCCTCGGGGCAGGTCAATGAGCAGTTCTTC. This translates into CASSSSGQVNEQFF.

Turning to this clone: Different DNA sequences within this sample yield the same CDR3. The V and J genes are TRBV2 and TRBJ2-1, with D unclear. The CDR3 covers 12 residues. Germline CDR1 SNHLY, CDR2 FYNNEI. The ends were cut back, 5 bases at V and 3 bases at J, with 5 bases in the middle. For the CDR3, the DNA is TGTGCCAGCAGTAGGGACTACAATGAGCAGTTCTTC. It specifies CASSRDYNEQFF.

This clone was seen once. Additional DNA sequences in this sample encode the identical CDR3. The J gene is TRBJ2-5, the V gene TRBV9; no reliable D call. This CDR3 is built from 14 residues. V lost 0 bases and J lost 2, with 8 bases in between. Germline V gene data show CDR1 as SGDLS and CDR2 as YYNGEE. The CDR3 nucleotides are TGTGCCAGCAGCGTAGGTCAGCAACAAGAGACCCAGTACTTC. It yields the protein CASSVGQQQETQYF. The variable domain in full, with the rest retrieved from reference TRBV9 and TRBJ2-5, is DSGVTQTPKHLITATGQRVTLRCSPRSGDLSVYWYQQSLDQGLQFLIQYYNGEERAKGNILERFSAQQFPDLHSELNLSSLELGDSALYFCASSVGQQQETQYFGPGTRLLVL.

The V gene is TRBV19, the J gene TRBJ1-1; D is perhaps TRBD1 (5 bases). Trimming took 8 bases from V and 2 from J, leaving 21 bases between them. Germline values: CDR1 LNHDA, CDR2 SQIVND (reference sequence). The CDR3 sequence is 16 residues long. The CDR3 loop reads CASAPRDRGHNTEAFF. The CDR3, as DNA: TGTGCCAGTGCCCCCCGGGACCGGGGTCACAACACTGAAGCTTTCTTT.

J is TRBJ1-1 and V is TRBV27, with D possibly matching TRBD1 (5 bases). The CDR3 is 16 residues long. The V end was cut by 5 bases, the J end by 2 bases, with 18 bases between. CDR1 is MNHEY and CDR2 is SMNVEV in the germline V gene (reference sequence). The chain's CDR3 is CASSPSVGELNTEAFF. CDR3 nucleotides: TGTGCCAGCAGTCCCTCGGTAGGGGAGCTTAACACTGAAGCTTTCTTT.

This chain's CDR3 is CASSQGQAGGGYTF. CDR3 DNA: TGTGCCAGCAGTCAAGGACAGGCCGGAGGGGGCTACACCTTC. The gene calls are TRBV28 and TRBJ1-2, with 7 bases identical to TRBD1. The CDR3 is made up of 14 amino acids. Looked up from germline, CDR1 is MDHEN and CDR2 is SYDVKM. J was trimmed by 8 bases and V by 5 bases; bases with no gene match: 11.

V is TRBV7-9 and J is TRBJ1-2; 8 bases match TRBD1. The germline V gene encodes CDR1 SEHNR and CDR2 FQNEAQ (reference sequence). The CDR3 length is 15 residues. The trim removed 4 bases at V and 0 bases at J, leaving 4 bases unmatched. DNA for the CDR3: TGTGCCAGCAGCTCGACAGGGGAAGCTAACTATGGCTACACCTTC. It specifies CASSSTGEANYGYTF. The entire variable domain, with the rest obtained from reference TRBV7-9 and TRBJ1-2, is as follows: DTGVSQNPRHKITKRGQNVTFRCDPISEHNRLYWYRQTLGQGPEFLTYFQNEAQLEKSRLLSDRFSAERPKGSFSTLEIQRTEQGDSAMYLCASSSTGEANYGYTFGSGTRLTVV.

To note about this clone: The same CDR3 can be traced to other DNA sequences in this sample. The V gene is TRBV27, the J gene TRBJ1-2; 8 bases are a match to TRBD1. V gave up 5 bases and J gave up 4 bases; unmatched junction bases: 6. Germline-derived CDR1 and CDR2 are MNHEY and SMNVEV (reference sequence). The CDR3 is 14 amino acids. CDR3 in DNA: TGTGCCAGCAGTCTAGGACAGGGTGTCTATGGCTACACCTTC. Protein sequence: CASSLGQGVYGYTF.

The V gene is TRBV27, the J gene TRBJ2-5; TRBD2 agrees at 8 bases. V shed 3 bases and J 4 bases; nucleotides not matched to a gene: 4. The CDR3 runs 14 residues. In germline, CDR1 is MNHEY, CDR2 SMNVEV (reference sequence). CDR3 nucleotides: TGTGCCAGCAGTTTGACGGGAGGGGGAGAGACCCAGTACTTC. Its translation: CASSLTGGGETQYF.

The chain employs TRBV5-1 and TRBJ1-2; 7 bases match TRBD1. Germline loops: CDR1 SGHRS, CDR2 YFSETQ. V trimming: 4 bases; J trimming: 0 bases; junction bases outside the gene matches: 12. CDR3 length: 17 amino acids. The CDR3 loop reads CASSPWVRGVTNYGYTF. In DNA form, the CDR3 reads TGCGCCAGCAGCCCGTGGGTCAGGGGGGTAACTAACTATGGCTACACCTTC.

The chain carries TRBV7-2 and TRBJ1-1, with 8 bases that match TRBD1. J was trimmed by 8 bases and V by 1 base; bases with no gene match: 12. CDR1 is SGHTA and CDR2 is FQGNSA in the germline V gene. There are 16 residues in the CDR3. Written as DNA, the CDR3 is TGTGCCAGCAGCTTAGTGTTCGGACAGGGACTCAACGAAGCTTTCTTT. Translated: CASSLVFGQGLNEAFF.

Here the CDR3 DNA reads TGTGCCAGCAGCGTAGCAAGCGGACTGGGACAAGAGACCCAGTACTTC. Translating gives CASSVASGLGQETQYF. This chain links TRBV9 with TRBJ2-5, with D perhaps TRBD2 (5 bases). Germline V gives CDR1 SGDLS, CDR2 YYNGEE. Trimming stripped 0 bases from V and 2 bases from J, with 14 bases between. The CDR3 sequence is 16 residues long.

This clone is a singleton in its sample. V and J are TRBV7-3 and TRBJ2-1; TRBD2 agrees at 11 bases. V trimming: 2 bases; J trimming: 7 bases; junction bases outside the gene matches: 4. This CDR3 has 15 amino acids. Germline CDR1 and CDR2: SGHTA and FQGTGA. DNA for the CDR3: TGTGCCAGCAGCTTACTAGCGGGAGGAGCTAATGAGCAGTTCTTC. Translated: CASSLLAGGANEQFF.

This chain joins TRBV11-2 and TRBJ2-5; no clear D. The J call may not be correct, given that the DNA end is closer to TRBJ2-7. Germline V gene sequence: CDR1 SGHAT, CDR2 FQNNGV. The CDR3 is 13 amino acids. The CDR3 DNA follows: TGTGCCAGCCGAGCGCACCTCTCCTACGAGCAGTACTTC. It is translated as CASRAHLSYEQYF.

The rearrangement uses TRBV6-4 and TRBJ2-2; no firm D call. V gave up 2 bases and J gave up 5 bases, with 3 bases separating them. The CDR3 covers 12 residues. Germline CDR1 is MRHNA and CDR2 is SNTAGT. This CDR3 is CASSDGTGELFF. CDR3 sequence (DNA): TGTGCCAGCAGTGACGGAACCGGGGAGCTGTTTTTT.

J is TRBJ1-4 and V is TRBV28; D call uncertain. This CDR3 spans 15 amino acids. V lost 4 bases and J lost 0, with 9 bases in between. The germline CDR1 and CDR2 sequences are MDHEN and SYDVKM. In DNA form, the CDR3 reads TGTGCCAGCAGTTCGACAAGAGCAACTAATGAAAAACTGTTTTTT. Protein sequence: CASSSTRATNEKLFF.

The chain links TRBV19 to TRBJ1-2; a weak D match, TRBD1 (5 bases). Between the trimmed V and J ends, which lost 9 bases and 4 bases, there was a span of 12 bases. From germline, CDR1 is LNHDA and CDR2 SQIVND (reference sequence). This CDR3 comprises 12 residues. The DNA for the CDR3 is TGTGCCAGCAGGGACGGTGCCTATGGCTACACCTTC. Its protein product is CASRDGAYGYTF.

The chain carries TRBV11-2 and TRBJ2-2; 12 nucleotides line up with TRBD2. The ends lost 4 bases at V and 6 bases at J; junction bases unmatched: 9. CDR3 size: 17 residues. CDR1 is SGHAT and CDR2 is FQNNGV in the germline V gene. The CDR3 sequence is CASSSRTSGIRAGELFF. CDR3 sequence (DNA): TGTGCCAGCAGCTCTCGGACTAGCGGGATAAGAGCCGGGGAGCTGTTTTTT.